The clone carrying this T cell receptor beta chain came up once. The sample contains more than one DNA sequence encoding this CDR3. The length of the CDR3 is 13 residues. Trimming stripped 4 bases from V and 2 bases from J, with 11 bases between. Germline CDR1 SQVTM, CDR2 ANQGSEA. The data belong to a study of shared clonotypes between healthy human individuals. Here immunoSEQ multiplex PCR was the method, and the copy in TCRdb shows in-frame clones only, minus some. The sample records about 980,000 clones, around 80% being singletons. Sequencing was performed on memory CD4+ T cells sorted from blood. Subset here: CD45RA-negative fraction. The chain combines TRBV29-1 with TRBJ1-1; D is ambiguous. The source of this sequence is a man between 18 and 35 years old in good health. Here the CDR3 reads CSVAGRLNTEAFF. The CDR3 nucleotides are TGCAGCGTTGCTGGCAGACTAAACACTGAAGCTTTCTTT.